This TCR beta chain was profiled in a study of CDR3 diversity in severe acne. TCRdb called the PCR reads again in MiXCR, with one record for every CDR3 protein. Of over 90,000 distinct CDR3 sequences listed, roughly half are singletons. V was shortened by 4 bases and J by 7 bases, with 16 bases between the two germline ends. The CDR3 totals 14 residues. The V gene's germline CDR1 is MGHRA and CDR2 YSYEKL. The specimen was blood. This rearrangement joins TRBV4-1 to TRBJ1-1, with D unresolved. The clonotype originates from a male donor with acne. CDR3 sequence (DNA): TGCGCCAGCAGCCTTCCCCGGTATGATGGTGAAGCTTTCTTT. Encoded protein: CASSLPRYDGEAFF.